This T cell receptor beta chain was recorded in a study of shared clonotypes between healthy human individuals. Trimming took 4 bases from V and 5 from J, leaving 18 bases between them. This CDR3 has 15 residues. Germline assignment: CDR1 MGHRA and CDR2 YSYEKL. To note about this clone: Its target is not known.

Sequencing used immunoSEQ multiplex PCR; TCRdb keeps in-frame clones, though not all of them. This sample has around 1.4 million clones, with approximately 98.5% found just once. Findings and limits, study-wide: Depth was large, yet rarefaction showed that sorted-subset sequencing was incomplete. In several donors, about 5% of naive CD4 clonotypes appeared in common.

This clonotype originated in a man aged 30 to 39 in good health. The J gene is TRBJ2-7, the V gene TRBV4-1; D gene uncertain. The sequencing sample was made of naive CD4+ T cells sorted from blood. The subset here: CD45RA+ positively selected. In DNA, the CDR3 is TGCGCCAGCAGCCCCTCGATCCCGGACGGAAACGAGCAGTACTTC. Translated, it gives CASSPSIPDGNEQYF.